Each of the 29 T cell receptor beta chains below was sequenced from the same sample in a study of a mutant IDH1 vaccine in newly diagnosed glioma. No antigen has been assigned to these receptors. The time point here: week 47, end of study. Vaccination comprised doses that each held 300 ug of mutant IDH1 20-mer peptide, plus topical imiquimod. Generated by immunoSEQ multiplex PCR, the TCRdb table keeps only in-frame clones and is missing some. Here the sample spans over 80,000 clones, about 81% being singletons. The sample in question was PBMCs, obtained from a glioma patient whose treatment included an IDH1 peptide vaccine. The origin of the receptors is a man between 35 and 55 years old with glioma.

V gene TRBV4-2 combines with J gene TRBJ1-2; 9 bases fit TRBD1. Germline V lookup: CDR1 LGHNA, CDR2 YNFKEQ. The CDR3 spans 15 residues. V was pared by 6 bases and J by 2 bases, with 7 bases of the junction left unmatched. The CDR3 bases are TGTGCCAGCAGACAGGCCGGGACAGGGAACTATGGCTACACCTTC. This sequence encodes CASRQAGTGNYGYTF.

The chain is built from TRBV5-1 and TRBJ2-1; TRBD2 matches 12 bases. The CDR3 spans 15 residues. V lost 4 bases to trimming and J lost 2 bases; unmatched junction nucleotides: 1. CDR1 and CDR2 (germline): SGHRS, YFSETQ. The CDR3 coding sequence is TGCGCCAGCAGCACTAGCGGGAGGACCTACAATGAGCAGTTCTTC. Translating gives CASSTSGRTYNEQFF.

The chain joins TRBV19 to TRBJ2-2, with D possibly being TRBD1 (6 bases). This CDR3 contains 12 residues. Trimming took 7 bases from V and 6 from J, leaving 9 bases between them. In germline, CDR1 is LNHDA, CDR2 SQIVND (reference sequence). The CDR3 nucleotides read TGTGCCAGTAACAACAGGGCCGGGGAGCTGTTTTTT. This gives the protein CASNNRAGELFF.

This clone was detected once. The chain uses TRBV10-3 and TRBJ1-2; D is undetermined. The CDR3 covers 13 residues. Germline assignment: CDR1 ENHRY and CDR2 SYGVKD. V was clipped by 3 bases and J by 7 bases, with 12 bases between them. The CDR3, as DNA: TGTGCCATCAGTGACCGACGCACGGGTGGCTACACCTTC. It codes for CAISDRRTGGYTF.

The chain uses TRBV4-1 and TRBJ2-5; TRBD1 matches 7 bases. The DNA end favors TRBJ2-7, so the J call may be wrong. CDR1 and CDR2 from the germline V gene are MGHRA and YSYEKL. CDR3 length: 13 residues. CDR3 loop: CASSPGTVYEQYF. The CDR3 DNA follows: TGCGCCAGCAGCCCCGGGACAGTATACGAGCAGTACTTC.

The J gene is TRBJ1-2, the V gene TRBV6-5; perhaps TRBD1 as D (6 bases). This CDR3 has 15 amino acids. Trimming took off 6 bases at V and 4 bases at J, with 18 bases between the two ends. Germline loops: CDR1 MNHEY, CDR2 SVGAGI. CDR3 region: CASSPSGGRAYGYTF. The CDR3 DNA reads TGTGCCAGCAGCCCTTCTGGGGGCAGAGCCTATGGCTACACCTTC.

V and J are TRBV6-6 and TRBJ1-3; no definite D call. CDR1 and CDR2 from the germline V gene are MNHNY and SVGAGI (reference sequence). This CDR3 is built from 15 residues. V lost 0 bases, J lost 4 bases, and 10 bases lay in between. The CDR3 reads CASSYSKGSGNTIYF. CDR3 nucleotide sequence: TGTGCCAGCAGTTACTCGAAGGGTTCAGGAAACACCATATATTTT.

The J gene is TRBJ1-3, the V gene TRBV10-3, with 8 nucleotides matching TRBD1. Germline lookup yields CDR1 ENHRY and CDR2 SYGVKD. J gave up 0 bases and V 4 bases, and 5 bases lay outside the gene matches. The CDR3 consists of 16 residues. The CDR3 DNA sequence: TGTGCCATCAGTGCTCAGGGGGCAAGCTCTGGAAACACCATATATTTT. It is translated as CAISAQGASSGNTIYF.

This clone was observed a handful of times. This chain connects TRBV12-5 to TRBJ1-1; 9 nucleotides align to TRBD1. The V gene end was trimmed by 0 bases and the J gene end by 4 bases; junction bases not matched to a gene: 9. Looked up from germline, CDR1 is LGHNT and CDR2 is FRNRAP. CDR3 length equals 17 residues. The CDR3 nucleotides are TGTGCTAGTGGTTTGGTACTCGGGACAGGGTCGACCACTGAAGCTTTCTTT. Its protein is CASGLVLGTGSTTEAFF.

The V and J genes are TRBV28 and TRBJ2-2; no clear D. Germline loops: CDR1 MDHEN, CDR2 SYDVKM. Deletions cut 7 bases from V and 1 base from J, with 16 bases between. This CDR3 has 16 amino acids. The CDR3 DNA follows: TGTGCCAGCACCACTTTCCGGCTTAAGAACACCGGGGAGCTGTTTTTT. This gives the protein CASTTFRLKNTGELFF.

This chain uses TRBV5-1 with TRBJ1-3; tentatively, D is TRBD1 (5 bases). V was clipped by 0 bases and J by 0 bases, with 10 bases between them. From germline, CDR1 is SGHRS and CDR2 YFSETQ. The CDR3 is 16 residues long. The DNA for the CDR3 is TGCGCCAGCAGCTTGGTGGGACCAAACTCTGGAAACACCATATATTTT. It codes for CASSLVGPNSGNTIYF.

The chain couples TRBV4-1 to TRBJ2-3; 7 bases fit TRBD1. The V and J ends lost 0 bases and 9 bases, in that order; junction bases with no gene match: 6. The CDR3 contains 14 residues. Germline V gives CDR1 MGHRA, CDR2 YSYEKL. The CDR3 protein is CASSQDWGQRTQYF. CDR3 nucleotide sequence: TGCGCCAGCAGCCAAGATTGGGGACAGAGGACGCAGTATTTT.

The chain employs TRBV4-3 and TRBJ2-1, with 12 bases fitting TRBD2. The CDR3 is 17 amino acids. The V and J ends lost 3 bases and 4 bases, in that order; junction bases with no gene match: 7. Germline CDR1 is LGHNA and CDR2 is YSLEER. The CDR3 is CASSHSLAGGTYNEQFF. CDR3 nucleotide sequence: TGCGCCAGCAGCCATTCACTAGCGGGGGGAACATACAATGAGCAGTTCTTC.

The chain joins TRBV27 to TRBJ2-7, with D possibly matching TRBD1 (6 bases). CDR1 and CDR2 from the germline V gene are MNHEY and SMNVEV (reference sequence). The CDR3 consists of 14 residues. Trimming cost V 4 bases and J 2 bases, with 12 bases left between them. The CDR3 protein is CASSSSQGPYEQYF. In nucleotides, the CDR3 is TGTGCCAGCAGTTCCTCACAGGGACCCTACGAGCAGTACTTC.

The chain links TRBV30 to TRBJ2-7, with D unclear. This CDR3 is 11 amino acids long. The germline gives CDR1 GTSNPN, CDR2 SVGIG (reference sequence). Deletions cut 2 bases from V and 2 bases from J, with 4 bases between. The CDR3 protein is CAWSQAYEQYF. Written as DNA, the CDR3 is TGTGCCTGGAGTCAAGCCTACGAGCAGTACTTC.

The genes are TRBV2 and TRBJ2-5; no reliable D call. Germline values: CDR1 SNHLY, CDR2 FYNNEI. V shed 7 bases and J shed 1 base, with 10 bases lying between them. The CDR3 spans 13 residues. This chain's CDR3 is CASKGNTQETQYF. CDR3 bases: TGTGCCAGCAAAGGCAACACCCAAGAGACCCAGTACTTC.

This chain links TRBV6-6 with TRBJ1-2; TRBD1 aligns across 10 bases. Per germline, CDR1 MNHNY and CDR2 SVGAGI (reference sequence). The CDR3 has 16 amino acids. V dropped 0 bases and J dropped 4; count of bases not matched to a gene: 5. The CDR3 here is CASSYSGQGSSYGYTF. CDR3 DNA: TGTGCCAGCAGTTACTCGGGACAGGGGTCTTCCTATGGCTACACCTTC.

On this clone itself: The junction departs from germline at one end; a sequencing error may be responsible. V is TRBV19 and J is TRBJ2-7, with 7 bases matching TRBD1. The CDR3 runs to 12 residues. Germline V lookup: CDR1 LNHDA, CDR2 SQIVND (reference sequence). DNA for the CDR3: TGTGCCAGTAGTACTCGACAGGGCCGGGCGCACTTC. It encodes CASSTRQGRAHF.

This clone was detected only once. The chain is built from TRBV27 and TRBJ1-2; TRBD1 agrees at 9 bases. CDR1 is MNHEY and CDR2 is SMNVEV in the germline V gene (reference sequence). V shed 6 bases and J 5 bases; nucleotides not matched to a gene: 10. This CDR3 is built from 15 residues. The CDR3: CASRDRQGGAYGYTF. As DNA, the CDR3 is TGTGCCAGCAGAGACAGACAGGGGGGGGCGTATGGCTACACCTTC.

This clone was seen only a few times. The genes are TRBV7-2 and TRBJ2-7; a possible D gene is TRBD2 (5 bases). V was shortened by 5 bases and J by 0 bases, with 11 bases between the two germline ends. CDR3 length: 14 residues. Germline V gene sequence: CDR1 SGHTA, CDR2 FQGNSA. The CDR3 sequence: CASSRAGGSYEQYF. In nucleotides, the CDR3 is TGTGCCAGCAGCCGCGCGGGCGGCTCCTACGAGCAGTACTTC.

This clone has more than one count but fewer than ten. The chain joins TRBV6-5 to TRBJ2-2, with D perhaps matching TRBD1 or TRBD2 (6 bases each). CDR1 and CDR2 from the germline V gene are MNHEY and SVGAGI. V lost 7 bases and J 6 bases, leaving 12 bases between the germline ends. The CDR3 is 13 residues long. Here the CDR3 reads CASTVGGSGELFF. CDR3 DNA sequence: TGTGCCAGCACCGTAGGGGGGTCCGGGGAGCTGTTTTTT.

The V gene is TRBV5-4, the J gene TRBJ2-3, with D possibly being TRBD1 (6 bases). Looked up from germline, CDR1 is SGHNT and CDR2 is YYREEE (reference sequence). Trimming removed 5 bases at V and 2 bases at J, with 21 bases between. CDR3 size: 17 residues. The CDR3 nucleotides are TGTGCCAGCAGTCCTCAGGGGAGTCTCGAGAACACAGATACGCAGTATTTT. Amino acids: CASSPQGSLENTDTQYF.

This chain joins TRBV5-1 and TRBJ2-1; D tentatively fits TRBD1 or TRBD2 (5 bases each). The CDR3 has 15 amino acids. Trimming pared 5 bases from V and 0 bases from J, leaving 12 bases between. Germline V gives CDR1 SGHRS, CDR2 YFSETQ. The CDR3 here is CASRFEGNSYNEQFF. Written as DNA, the CDR3 is TGCGCCAGCAGATTCGAGGGGAACTCCTACAATGAGCAGTTCTTC.

J is TRBJ1-1 and V is TRBV19; the D gene is possibly TRBD1 (5 bases). The CDR3 is made up of 13 amino acids. Trimming removed 6 bases at V and 1 base at J, with 9 bases between. Germline CDR1 reads LNHDA; CDR2 reads SQIVND (reference sequence). CDR3 DNA sequence: TGTGCCAGTAGCCCCACAGGGAACACTGAAGCTTTCTTT. Its translation is CASSPTGNTEAFF. Looking up the rest from reference TRBV19 and TRBJ1-1 gives the full variable domain: DGGITQSPKYLFRKEGQNVTLSCEQNLNHDAMYWYRQDPGQGLRLIYYSQIVNDFQKGDIAEGYSVSREKKESFPLTVTSAQKNPTAFYLCASSPTGNTEAFFGQGTRLTVV.

This clone has just one count. The chain is built from TRBV5-6 and TRBJ2-7; 7 nucleotides align to TRBD1. The CDR3 is 15 residues long. Trimming removed 3 bases from V and 7 bases from J; junction bases left unmatched: 13. Germline V CDR1 and CDR2: SGHDT, YYEEEE. CDR3 protein: CASSSTGPGFKEQYF. CDR3 bases: TGTGCCAGCAGCTCGACAGGGCCTGGATTTAAAGAGCAGTACTTC. Combining the CDR3 with reference TRBV5-6 and TRBJ2-7 gives the whole variable domain DAGVTQSPTHLIKTRGQQVTLRCSPKSGHDTVSWYQQALGQGPQFIFQYYEEEERQRGNFPDRFSGHQFPNYSSELNVNALLLGDSALYLCASSSTGPGFKEQYFGPGTRLTVT.

The chain employs TRBV5-1 and TRBJ2-7; 7 bases match TRBD1. Per germline, CDR1 SGHRS and CDR2 YFSETQ. The CDR3 spans 15 residues. Unmatched junction bases numbered 12, after V lost 7 bases and J lost 2 bases. The CDR3 reads CASQLRTGTPYEQYF. The CDR3, as DNA: TGCGCCAGCCAGCTGAGGACAGGTACCCCCTACGAGCAGTACTTC.

The V and J genes are TRBV19 and TRBJ1-1; tentative D call: TRBD1 (6 bases). CDR1 LNHDA and CDR2 SQIVND come from the germline V gene (reference sequence). The CDR3 is made up of 14 amino acids. Trimming pared 6 bases from V and 0 bases from J, leaving 11 bases between. The CDR3 DNA reads as TGTGCCAGTAGCCCCAGGGGAGTGAACACTGAAGCTTTCTTT. Translated, it gives CASSPRGVNTEAFF.

This chain uses TRBV5-1 with TRBJ2-7; D could derive from TRBD1 or TRBD2 (6 bases each). V was cut by 4 bases and J by 5 bases, with 16 bases left in between. Germline loops: CDR1 SGHRS, CDR2 YFSETQ. The CDR3 spans 14 residues. The CDR3 region is CASSQFRGDHEQYF. The CDR3, as DNA: TGCGCCAGCAGCCAATTTAGGGGGGACCACGAGCAGTACTTC.

The CDR3 DNA follows: TGTGCCAGCAGTTTAAATTTAAGGACAGGGGTTGAAACCTACGAGCAGTACTTC. Encoded protein: CASSLNLRTGVETYEQYF. The V and J genes are TRBV28 and TRBJ2-7, with 9 bases that match TRBD1. V shed 2 bases and J 2 bases; nucleotides not matched to a gene: 13. The germline V gene encodes CDR1 MDHEN and CDR2 SYDVKM. The CDR3 contains 18 residues.